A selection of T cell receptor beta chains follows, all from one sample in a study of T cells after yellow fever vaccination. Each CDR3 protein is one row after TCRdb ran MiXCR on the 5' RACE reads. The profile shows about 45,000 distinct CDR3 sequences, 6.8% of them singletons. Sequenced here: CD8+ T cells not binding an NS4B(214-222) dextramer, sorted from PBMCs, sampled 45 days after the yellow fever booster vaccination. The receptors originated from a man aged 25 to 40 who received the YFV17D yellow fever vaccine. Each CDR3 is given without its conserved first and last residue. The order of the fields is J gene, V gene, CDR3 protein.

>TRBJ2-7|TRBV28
ASSLLAGLYEQY
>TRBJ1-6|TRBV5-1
ASRVRTNSPLH
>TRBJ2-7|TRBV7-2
ASSPHYGGSLAYEQY
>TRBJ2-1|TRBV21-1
ASSKSRTLLFDNEQF
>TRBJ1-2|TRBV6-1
ASSDMGQGGVFGYT
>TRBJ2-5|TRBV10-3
AISESSQYQETQY
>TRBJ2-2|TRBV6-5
ASTPHGTGTGTGELF
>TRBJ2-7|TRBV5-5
ASSLETGDASYEQY
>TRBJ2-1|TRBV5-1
ASSLPRGNEQF
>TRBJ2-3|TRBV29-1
SVESVSDTQY
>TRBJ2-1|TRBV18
ASSPTSGRAYNEQF
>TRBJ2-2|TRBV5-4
ASSLAPGELF
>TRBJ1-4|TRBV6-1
ASSDGAATNEKLF
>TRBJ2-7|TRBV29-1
SVPDGFQYEQY
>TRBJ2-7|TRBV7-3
ASSLVPSDSYEQY
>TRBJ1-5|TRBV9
ASSVGDSNQPQH
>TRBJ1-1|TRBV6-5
ASYLPPGMLNTEAF
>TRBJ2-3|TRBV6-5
ASSYSADTRTDTQY
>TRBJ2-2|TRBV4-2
ASSQAGMNTGELF
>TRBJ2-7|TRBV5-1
ASSLGQGSEQY
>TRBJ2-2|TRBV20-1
SAQQGLTGELF
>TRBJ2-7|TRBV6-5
ASRPSAGGPYEQY
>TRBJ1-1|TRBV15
ATSTGESPEAF
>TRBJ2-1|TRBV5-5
ASFPTQQYEQF
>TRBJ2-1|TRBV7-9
ASSLERGRDEQF
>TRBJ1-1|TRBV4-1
ASVPEALNTEAF
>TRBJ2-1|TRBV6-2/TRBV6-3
ASRPPTSGLAYNEQF
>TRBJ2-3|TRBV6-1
ASSEPGASTDTQY
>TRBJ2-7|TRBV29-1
SVEVPSRDNEQY
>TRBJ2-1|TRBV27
ASSSLAGANNEQF
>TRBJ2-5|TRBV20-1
SARGWETQY
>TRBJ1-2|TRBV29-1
SALDWGAGGYT
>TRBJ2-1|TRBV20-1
SGRGRSTAPRLDEQF
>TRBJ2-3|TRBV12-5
ASGLSEALAQY
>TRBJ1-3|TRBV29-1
SVEEPNSGNTIY
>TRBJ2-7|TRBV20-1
SAREGSTYEQY
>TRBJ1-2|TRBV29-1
SVRTGQANYGYT
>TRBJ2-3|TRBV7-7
ASSLVSGDTDTQY
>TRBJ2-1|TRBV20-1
SARERLASSYNEQF
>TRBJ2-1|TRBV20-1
SAPPLLAGAYNEQF
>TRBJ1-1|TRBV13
ASSKQGTEAF
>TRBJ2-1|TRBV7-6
ASSLGLADYNEQF
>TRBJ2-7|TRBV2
ASSEMNRGSYEQY